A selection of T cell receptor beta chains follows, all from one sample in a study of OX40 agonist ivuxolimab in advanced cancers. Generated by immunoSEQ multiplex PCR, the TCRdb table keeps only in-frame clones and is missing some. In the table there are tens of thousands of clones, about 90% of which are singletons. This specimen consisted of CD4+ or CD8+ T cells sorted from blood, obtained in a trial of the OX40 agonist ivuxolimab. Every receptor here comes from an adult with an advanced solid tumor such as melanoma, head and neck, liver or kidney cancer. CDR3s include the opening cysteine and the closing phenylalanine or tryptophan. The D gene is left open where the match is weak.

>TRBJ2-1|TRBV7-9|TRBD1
TGTGCCAGCAGCTTATACAGGGGCTCCCCTAATGAGCAGTTCTTC
CASSLYRGSPNEQFF
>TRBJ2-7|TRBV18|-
TGTGCCAGCTCACCTCCTGGCTCCTACGAGCAGTACTTC
CASSPPGSYEQYF
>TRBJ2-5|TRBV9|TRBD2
TGTGCCAGCAGCCAAGCCGGGGGGTGGGAGACCCAGTACTTC
CASSQAGGWETQYF
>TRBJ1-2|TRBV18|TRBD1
TGTGCCAGCTCACCAGGACAGGACAACTATGGCTACACCTTC
CASSPGQDNYGYTF
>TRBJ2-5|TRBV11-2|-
TGTGCCAGCAGCTTAGTTCTCCGGGAGACCCAGTACTTC
CASSLVLRETQYF
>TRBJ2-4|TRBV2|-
TGTGCCAGCAGTGAAAAGGGGCAGCCCCAAAACATTCAGTACTTC
CASSEKGQPQNIQYF
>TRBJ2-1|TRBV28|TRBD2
TGTGCCAGCAGGTCGGGACTAGGGGTCGATGAGCAGTTCTTC
CASRSGLGVDEQFF
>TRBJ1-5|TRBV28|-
TGTGCCAGCAGTTTAGTAGGGGGAGATCAGCCCCAGCATTTT
CASSLVGGDQPQHF
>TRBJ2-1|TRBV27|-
TGTGCCAGCAGTTTAGTGACAGCCTTCTACAATGAGCAGTTCTTC
CASSLVTAFYNEQFF
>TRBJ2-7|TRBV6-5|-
TGTGCCAGCAGACGCCACTACGAGCAGTACTTC
CASRRHYEQYF
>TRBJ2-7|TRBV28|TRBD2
TGTGCCAGCAGTTTCGGGAGGGCCTTAAACGAGCAGTACTTC
CASSFGRALNEQYF
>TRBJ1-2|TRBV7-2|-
TGTGCCAGCAGCTTCAGACGTACTAACTATGGCTACACCTTC
CASSFRRTNYGYTF
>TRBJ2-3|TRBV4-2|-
TGTGCCAGCAGCCAAGCCGCAGGACAAACCACAGATACGCAGTATTTT
CASSQAAGQTTDTQYF